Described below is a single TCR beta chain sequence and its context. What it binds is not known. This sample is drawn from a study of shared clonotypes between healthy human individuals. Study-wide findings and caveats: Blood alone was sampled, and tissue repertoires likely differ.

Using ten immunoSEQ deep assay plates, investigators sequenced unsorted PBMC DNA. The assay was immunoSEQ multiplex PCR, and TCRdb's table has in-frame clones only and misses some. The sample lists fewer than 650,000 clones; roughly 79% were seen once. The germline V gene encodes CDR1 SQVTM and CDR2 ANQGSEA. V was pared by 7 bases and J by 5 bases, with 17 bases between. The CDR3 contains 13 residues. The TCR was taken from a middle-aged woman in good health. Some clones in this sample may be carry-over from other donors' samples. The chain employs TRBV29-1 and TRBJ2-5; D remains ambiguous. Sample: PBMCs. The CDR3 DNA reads TGCAGCGACCTCCGGGTCGCGGATGAGACCCAGTACTTC. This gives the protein CSDLRVADETQYF.